The 25 T cell receptor beta chains presented below share a single source sample, sequenced in a study of beta chain features in type 1 diabetes. Expressed TCRB transcripts were sequenced because the entire RNA isolate underwent reverse transcription. Sequenced by immunoSEQ multiplex PCR; TCRdb stores in-frame clones only, minus some. The table lists roughly 610,000 clones, around 16% of them singletons. The sequenced sample was naive CD4+ T cells from blood. Source of these receptors: a man between 18 and 29 years old in good health.

The chain has TRBV7-2 and TRBJ1-5; D gene ambiguous. Trimming took 2 bases from V and 6 from J, leaving 8 bases between them. Germline V CDR1 and CDR2: SGHTA, FQGNSA. CDR3 length: 13 residues. Written as DNA, the CDR3 is TGTGCCAGCAGCTTATGGGTGGGTCAGCCCCAGCATTTT. Protein: CASSLWVGQPQHF.

The chain employs TRBV11-2 and TRBJ1-2; maybe TRBD1 (5 bases). This CDR3 is 15 amino acids long. V lost 4 bases and J lost 4, with 16 bases in between. CDR1 and CDR2 (germline): SGHAT, FQNNGV. CDR3 amino acids: CASSSLQGRIYGYTF. CDR3 DNA: TGTGCCAGCAGCTCCCTCCAGGGTAGGATCTATGGCTACACCTTC.

This clone was counted between two and nine times. The chain recombines TRBV2 with TRBJ2-2; 8 bases agree with TRBD2. V lost 7 bases and J lost 5; bases outside the gene matches: 12. The CDR3 has 16 amino acids. The V gene's germline CDR1 is SNHLY and CDR2 FYNNEI. The DNA of the CDR3 is TGTGCCAGCAAAAGTTCCAGCGGGAGAAGGACCGGGGAGCTGTTTTTT. This encodes CASKSSSGRRTGELFF.

The CDR3 is CASSPQGTGGEQYF. The CDR3 nucleotides read TGTGCCAGCAGCCCCCAAGGCACGGGAGGGGAGCAGTACTTC. The chain couples TRBV7-3 to TRBJ2-7; 8 bases align to TRBD2. J lost 7 bases, V lost 5 bases, and 10 bases had no gene match. The CDR3 extends over 14 amino acids. CDR1 is SGHTA, CDR2 FQGTGA, per germline.

This clone has more than one count but fewer than ten. DNA for the CDR3: TGTGCCAGCAGTAAGACTAGCGGGAGATTCGGCGAGCAGTACTTC. Protein product: CASSKTSGRFGEQYF. The gene calls are TRBV25-1 and TRBJ2-7; 12 positions agree with TRBD2. The V gene's germline CDR1 is MGHDK and CDR2 SYGVNS. The CDR3 totals 15 residues. The junction had 8 bases not matched to a gene; V was cut back by 5 bases and J by 6 bases.

CDR3 nucleotide sequence: TGTGCCTGGAGTGTGAGGGTCCAAAGGGCTTTCTTT. Translated: CAWSVRVQRAFF. This chain joins TRBV30 and TRBJ1-1; D is unresolved. CDR1 GTSNPN and CDR2 SVGIG come from the germline V gene (reference sequence). Between the trimmed V and J ends, which lost 0 bases and 11 bases, there was a span of 13 bases. CDR3 length equals 12 residues.

This chain uses TRBV9 with TRBJ1-1, with D possibly TRBD1 on 5 matching bases. In germline, CDR1 is SGDLS, CDR2 YYNGEE. V gave up 3 bases and J gave up 3 bases, with 15 bases separating them. This CDR3 contains 15 residues. CDR3 sequence: CASSAESWGDTEAFF. The CDR3 DNA reads as TGTGCCAGCAGCGCAGAGAGCTGGGGGGACACTGAAGCTTTCTTT.

V and J are TRBV4-1 and TRBJ1-1; weak D call: TRBD1 (6 bases). Trimming removed 6 bases at V and 0 bases at J, with 11 bases between. The germline gives CDR1 MGHRA, CDR2 YSYEKL. The CDR3 runs to 14 residues. For the CDR3, the DNA is TGCGCCAGCAGACGGACAGACATGAACACTGAAGCTTTCTTT. This sequence encodes CASRRTDMNTEAFF.

The table lists this clone with a count of one. The rearrangement uses TRBV4-3 and TRBJ1-6; the match to TRBD1 covers 8 bases. The germline CDR1 and CDR2 sequences are LGHNA and YSLEER. The V and J ends lost 4 bases and 5 bases, in that order; junction bases with no gene match: 4. The CDR3 totals 15 residues. CDR3 residues: CASSLDRVHNSPLHF. The CDR3 DNA is TGCGCCAGCAGCCTGGACAGGGTACATAATTCACCCCTCCACTTT.

V gene TRBV18 combines with J gene TRBJ1-5; no clear D gene. The V gene lost 2 bases and the J gene lost 0 bases, with 8 bases spanning the gap. The CDR3 sequence is 15 residues long. CDR1 is KGHSH, CDR2 LQKENI, per germline. CDR3 loop: CASSPKSDSNQPQHF. The CDR3 nucleotides read TGTGCCAGCTCACCAAAAAGCGATAGCAATCAGCCCCAGCATTTT. The whole variable domain, remainder taken from reference TRBV18 and TRBJ1-5, is NAGVMQNPRHLVRRRGQEARLRCSPMKGHSHVYWYRQLPEEGLKFMVYLQKENIIDESGMPKERFSAEFPKEGPSILRIQQVVRGDSAAYFCASSPKSDSNQPQHFGDGTRLSIL.

V gene TRBV23-1 combines with J gene TRBJ1-4; TRBD1 matches at 11 bases. TRBV23-1 is designated an ORF whose function remains uncertain. V shed 4 bases, J shed 10 bases, and the junction held 8 bases outside the gene matches. CDR3 length: 15 residues. In nucleotides, the CDR3 is TGCGCCAGCAGTCCCCCCCGGACAGGGGGCGGAAAACTGTTTTTT. This gives the protein CASSPPRTGGGKLFF.

This clone was observed a handful of times. The DNA for the CDR3 is TGTGCCAGCGTCCGAGCGGGAGGCTATGAGCAGTTCTTC. Protein product: CASVRAGGYEQFF. This chain uses TRBV27 with TRBJ2-1; 9 bases fit TRBD2. Germline V gene sequence: CDR1 MNHEY, CDR2 SMNVEV (reference sequence). The CDR3 spans 13 residues. V gave up 8 bases and J gave up 8 bases; unmatched junction bases: 7.

This clone has only a few counts. The chain carries TRBV6-6 and TRBJ2-7; 11 nucleotides align to TRBD2. CDR1 and CDR2 from the germline V gene are MNHNY and SVGAGI (reference sequence). V dropped 5 bases and J dropped 4; count of bases not matched to a gene: 10. The CDR3 spans 16 residues. CDR3 residues: CASSPRASGRFYEQYF. The CDR3 DNA reads as TGTGCCAGCAGTCCCCGGGCTAGCGGGAGGTTTTACGAGCAGTACTTC.

The chain has TRBV7-9 and TRBJ2-7; TRBD1 might be the D (6 bases). Trimming took 6 bases from V and 2 from J, leaving 14 bases between them. The germline CDR1 and CDR2 sequences are SEHNR and FQNEAQ (reference sequence). The CDR3 extends over 14 amino acids. CDR3 region: CASRPGRGTYEQYF. The CDR3 DNA reads as TGTGCCAGCAGGCCAGGCAGGGGCACCTACGAGCAGTACTTC.

This clone has only a few counts. The chain joins TRBV10-3 to TRBJ2-3; 7 bases are a match to TRBD2. CDR1 and CDR2 from the germline V gene are ENHRY and SYGVKD. Unmatched junction bases numbered 9, after V lost 8 bases and J lost 4 bases. The CDR3 covers 14 residues. CDR3 sequence: CAIRGTSVADTQYF. CDR3 coding DNA: TGTGCCATCCGTGGTACTAGCGTGGCAGATACGCAGTATTTT.

The genes are TRBV4-1 and TRBJ2-3; the D is unclear. The CDR3 covers 16 residues. The germline gives CDR1 MGHRA, CDR2 YSYEKL. With 1 base removed from V and 0 bases from J, the gap between germline ends came to 11 bases. The CDR3 reads CASSQVTSPSTDTQYF. Written as DNA, the CDR3 is TGCGCCAGCAGCCAAGTAACATCCCCTAGCACAGATACGCAGTATTTT.

With regard to this clone: Additional DNA sequences in this sample encode the identical CDR3. The chain joins TRBV5-4 to TRBJ2-7, with 10 nucleotides matching TRBD1. The V segment lost 0 bases and the J segment 3 bases; nucleotides outside the gene matches: 3. The CDR3 length is 15 residues. Germline V gene lookup returns CDR1 SGHNT and CDR2 YYREEE (reference sequence). The CDR3 sequence: CASSLGGTGVYEQYF. The DNA for the CDR3 is TGTGCCAGCAGCTTGGGGGGGACAGGGGTCTACGAGCAGTACTTC.

The V call is TRBV7-9, the J call TRBJ2-6; D gene unclear. Between the trimmed V and J ends, which lost 1 base and 5 bases, there was a span of 12 bases. Germline CDR1 is SEHNR and CDR2 is FQNEAQ (reference sequence). CDR3 length equals 16 residues. The CDR3 region is CASSLGLGLRANVLTF. DNA for the CDR3: TGTGCCAGCAGCTTAGGGCTGGGCCTGAGGGCCAACGTCCTGACTTTC. The full variable domain, rest sourced from reference TRBV7-9 and TRBJ2-6, is DTGVSQNPRHKITKRGQNVTFRCDPISEHNRLYWYRQTLGQGPEFLTYFQNEAQLEKSRLLSDRFSAERPKGSFSTLEIQRTEQGDSAMYLCASSLGLGLRANVLTFGAGSRLTVL.

This clone was found a few times. V and J are TRBV28 and TRBJ2-2; D remains ambiguous. The germline V gene has CDR1 MDHEN and CDR2 SYDVKM. This CDR3 is built from 13 residues. V was clipped by 3 bases and J by 4 bases, with 6 bases between them. The CDR3 is CASSFAFTGELFF. The CDR3 DNA reads as TGTGCCAGCAGTTTCGCATTCACCGGGGAGCTGTTTTTT.

This clone was observed a handful of times. The chain carries TRBV5-5 and TRBJ1-5; TRBD1 might be the D (6 bases). The CDR3 runs to 15 residues. Trimming left V 0 bases short and J 4 bases short, with 11 bases between. Germline V lookup: CDR1 SGHKS, CDR2 YYEKEE (reference sequence). In nucleotides, the CDR3 is TGTGCCAGCAGCTTGGGAACAGGGATAAATCAGCCCCAGCATTTT. Translating gives CASSLGTGINQPQHF.

This clone was found a few times. This sequence joins TRBV29-1 and TRBJ2-5; tentative D call: TRBD1 (5 bases). The CDR3 is 12 residues long. The germline CDR1 and CDR2 sequences are SQVTM and ANQGSEA. V lost 4 bases, J lost 3 bases, and 9 bases lay in between. The CDR3 DNA reads TGCAGCGTTGCAGGGTTCGAAGAGACCCAGTACTTC. Its protein product is CSVAGFEETQYF.

This clone turned up a few times. The V call is TRBV5-4, the J call TRBJ2-1, with D perhaps TRBD2 (6 bases). This CDR3 has 17 residues. Germline CDR1 and CDR2: SGHNT and YYREEE (reference sequence). With 1 base removed from V and 0 bases from J, the gap between germline ends came to 14 bases. CDR3 bases: TGTGCCAGCAGCTTGAACAAGGGGAGGTCCTCCTACAATGAGCAGTTCTTC. Its protein is CASSLNKGRSSYNEQFF.

This clone was seen a few times. This chain joins TRBV7-8 and TRBJ2-7; D is unresolved. Trimming left V 5 bases short and J 0 bases short, with 11 bases between. The germline V gene has CDR1 SGHVS and CDR2 FQNEAQ. This CDR3 has 14 amino acids. The CDR3 DNA sequence: TGTGCCAGCAGCCAGAGAACCAACTCCTACGAGCAGTACTTC. Amino acid sequence: CASSQRTNSYEQYF.

The rearrangement uses TRBV18 and TRBJ2-2; no clear D gene. Germline values: CDR1 KGHSH, CDR2 LQKENI. The CDR3 covers 14 residues. Trimming removed 3 bases at V and 4 bases at J, with 9 bases between. CDR3 nucleotide sequence: TGTGCCAGCTCACCGGGTCAATTCACCGGGGAGCTGTTTTTT. It translates to CASSPGQFTGELFF.

The V call is TRBV6-6, the J call TRBJ2-1, with D possibly being TRBD2 (5 bases). The CDR3 length is 14 residues. The ends were cut back, 5 bases at V and 4 bases at J, with 12 bases in the middle. Germline lookup yields CDR1 MNHNY and CDR2 SVGAGI (reference sequence). The CDR3 here is CASSPGRRYNEQFF. The CDR3 region has the DNA TGTGCCAGCAGTCCTGGGAGAAGGTACAATGAGCAGTTCTTC.